The 25 T cell receptor beta chains below were found in one sample sequenced in a study of blood T cell repertoires in COVID-19. Using immunoSEQ multiplex PCR, the repertoire was profiled, and TCRdb retains in-frame clones only, with some absent. The table shows roughly 200,000 clones, with 70% to 90% occurring only once. Sequencing was carried out using peripheral blood. The receptors stem from a man between 60 and 75 years old with acute or convalescent COVID-19.

The chain employs TRBV6-5 and TRBJ1-2, with a possible D match to TRBD1 (6 bases). Per the germline V gene, CDR1 is MNHEY and CDR2 is SVGAGI. V shed 6 bases and J shed 5 bases, with 16 bases lying between them. There are 14 residues in the CDR3. This chain's CDR3 is CASSPDSGRYGYTF. The CDR3 DNA reads as TGTGCCAGCAGCCCGGACAGTGGACGGTATGGCTACACCTTC.

A single count supports this clone. The CDR3 bases are TGTGCCAGCAGTACCAGACCAGGGGCCGGCTCACCCCTCCACTTT. It is translated as CASSTRPGAGSPLHF. This chain joins TRBV27 and TRBJ1-6; tentatively, D is TRBD1 (6 bases). Trimming took off 5 bases at V and 10 bases at J, with 18 bases between the two ends. There are 15 residues in the CDR3. The germline V gene has CDR1 MNHEY and CDR2 SMNVEV (reference sequence).

The chain recombines TRBV19 with TRBJ2-1, with 8 bases fitting TRBD2. Losses at the gene ends were 7 bases for V and 2 bases for J; bases not matched to a gene: 16. The CDR3 is 18 residues long. From germline, CDR1 is LNHDA and CDR2 SQIVND (reference sequence). The CDR3 sequence: CASIRGPQRGPTYNEQFF. CDR3 sequence (DNA): TGTGCCAGTATTAGGGGCCCTCAGCGGGGGCCTACCTACAATGAGCAGTTCTTC.

This CDR3 is CASSPLSGVDTDTQYF. The CDR3 DNA reads as TGTGCCAGCAGCCCCCTTAGCGGGGTCGACACAGATACGCAGTATTTT. The chain combines TRBV3-1 (or the pseudogene TRBV3-2) with TRBJ2-3, with 8 positions matching TRBD2. The V gene's germline CDR1 is LGHDT and CDR2 YNNKEL (reference sequence). J lost 2 bases, V lost 4 bases, and 8 bases had no gene match. The length of the CDR3 is 16 residues.

This clone was detected once. The chain uses TRBV24-1 and TRBJ2-3; 11 positions match TRBD2. The CDR3 totals 14 residues. CDR1 KGHDR and CDR2 SFDVKD come from the germline V gene. The V and J ends lost 9 bases and 4 bases, in that order; junction bases with no gene match: 5. The CDR3 is CATDSGGAADTQYF. CDR3 bases: TGTGCCACCGATAGCGGGGGGGCCGCAGATACGCAGTATTTT.

This rearrangement joins TRBV6-1 to TRBJ1-1, with D hard to call. CDR1 and CDR2 from the germline V gene are MNHNS and SASEGT. V shed 1 base and J shed 6 bases, with 12 bases lying between them. This CDR3 is 14 amino acids long. CDR3 DNA sequence: TGTGCCAGCAGTGAAGGCGGGCAGATACCTGAAGCTTTCTTT. Encoded protein: CASSEGGQIPEAFF.

The chain employs TRBV6-2 or TRBV6-3 and TRBJ2-1; 8 bases fit TRBD2. CDR3 length: 15 amino acids. The V segment lost 5 bases and the J segment 7 bases; nucleotides outside the gene matches: 10. Germline-derived CDR1 and CDR2 are MNHEY and SVGEGT. The CDR3 protein is CASSIAGSRGNEQFF. For the CDR3, the DNA is TGTGCCAGCAGTATAGCGGGGAGCCGGGGGAATGAGCAGTTCTTC.

This clone has just one count. The rearrangement links TRBV29-1 to TRBJ2-2, with TRBD1 identical over 8 bases. The CDR3 loop spans 13 amino acids. V lost 5 bases and J lost 6; bases outside the gene matches: 5. Germline CDR1 SQVTM, CDR2 ANQGSEA. The CDR3 here is CSVPGQGPGELFF. In DNA form, the CDR3 reads TGCAGCGTTCCCGGACAGGGTCCCGGGGAGCTGTTTTTT.

V is TRBV5-6 and J is TRBJ2-3, with D perhaps matching TRBD1 (6 bases). This CDR3 is built from 15 residues. Trimming pared 2 bases from V and 2 bases from J, leaving 12 bases between. CDR1 is SGHDT, CDR2 YYEEEE, per germline. CDR3 bases: TGTGCCAGCAGCTTCGGGACACTAGTCACAGATACGCAGTATTTT. Its protein product is CASSFGTLVTDTQYF.

This rearrangement joins TRBV5-1 to TRBJ1-2; 7 nucleotides line up with TRBD1. The CDR3 consists of 15 residues. V dropped 0 bases and J dropped 3; count of bases not matched to a gene: 5. Germline-derived CDR1 and CDR2 are SGHRS and YFSETQ. CDR3 loop: CASSLVGQSDYGYTF. The CDR3 bases are TGCGCCAGCAGCTTGGTGGGACAGTCTGACTATGGCTACACCTTC.

This chain links TRBV6-4 with TRBJ2-7; TRBD2 agrees at 7 bases. Germline trimming cut 5 bases from V and 7 bases from J; bases unmatched to any gene: 11. CDR3 length equals 14 residues. Germline-derived CDR1 and CDR2 are MRHNA and SNTAGT. As DNA, the CDR3 is TGTGCCAGCAGTCGACTAGCAGATAGTCGAGAGCAGTACTTC. It translates to CASSRLADSREQYF.

The chain recombines TRBV29-1 with TRBJ1-2; D perhaps matches TRBD1 (6 bases). The CDR3 has 12 amino acids. Trimming removed 6 bases at V and 3 bases at J, with 11 bases between. CDR1 SQVTM and CDR2 ANQGSEA come from the germline V gene. CDR3 amino acids: CSVLDSYYGYTF. CDR3 sequence (DNA): TGCAGCGTCCTGGACAGCTACTATGGCTACACCTTC.

This chain connects TRBV5-6 to TRBJ1-1; TRBD1 matches at 7 bases. The CDR3 spans 16 residues. In germline, CDR1 is SGHDT, CDR2 YYEEEE. Trimming at V came to 3 bases and at J to 4 bases, leaving 12 bases not matched to a gene. The CDR3 loop is CASSYKTGWRGTEAFF. The CDR3 DNA sequence: TGTGCCAGCAGCTACAAGACAGGGTGGAGGGGCACTGAAGCTTTCTTT.

This clone was found many times. V usage is TRBV7-8 and J usage is TRBJ1-2; TRBD1 might be the D (5 bases). This CDR3 spans 12 amino acids. Deletions cut 1 base from V and 8 bases from J, with 8 bases between. Germline loops: CDR1 SGHVS, CDR2 FQNEAQ. The CDR3 DNA reads TGTGCCAGCAGCTTAGGGGGCCAGGGCTACACCTTC. Protein sequence: CASSLGGQGYTF.

DNA of the CDR3: TGTGCCAGTAGTACAGGGGTAGTTGGCTCTAACTATGGCTACACCTTC. Protein: CASSTGVVGSNYGYTF. J is TRBJ1-2 and V is TRBV19; the D gene is possibly TRBD1 (6 bases). The germline V gene has CDR1 LNHDA and CDR2 SQIVND (reference sequence). CDR3 length: 16 residues. With 4 bases removed from V and 0 bases from J, the gap between germline ends came to 15 bases.

The chain combines TRBV21-1 with TRBJ1-1; TRBD1, as called in the table, went unchecked against the DNA. TRBV21-1 is listed as a pseudogene. The CDR3 has 16 residues. CDR3 amino acids: CASTPHPIPLNTEAFF. The CDR3 coding sequence is TGTGCCAGCACCCCACACCCCATACCCCTGAACACTGAAGCTTTCTTT.

This chain joins TRBV7-9 and TRBJ2-7; TRBD1 matches at 9 bases. CDR1 and CDR2 from the germline V gene are SEHNR and FQNEAQ (reference sequence). With V trimmed by 2 bases and J by 5 bases, 7 bases remained unmatched. There are 15 residues in the CDR3. This chain's CDR3 is CASSLFRDRVDEQYF. CDR3 sequence (DNA): TGTGCCAGCAGCTTATTCCGGGACAGGGTCGACGAGCAGTACTTC.

The J gene is TRBJ2-1, the V gene TRBV30; tentative D call: TRBD1 (6 bases). The germline V gene has CDR1 GTSNPN and CDR2 SVGIG (reference sequence). Deletions cut 2 bases from V and 7 bases from J, with 15 bases between. The CDR3 is 14 residues long. The CDR3 region is CAWSQTGTLNEQFF. The CDR3 region has the DNA TGTGCCTGGAGTCAAACCGGGACATTGAATGAGCAGTTCTTC.

The V call is TRBV2, the J call TRBJ2-1; tentative D call: TRBD2 (7 bases). The V end was cut by 4 bases, the J end by 9 bases, with 16 bases between. Germline V gives CDR1 SNHLY, CDR2 FYNNEI. CDR3 length: 14 residues. The CDR3 DNA follows: TGTGCCAGCAGTGTCCTAGCGGTACAGGGTGAGCAGTTCTTC. Its translation: CASSVLAVQGEQFF.

A few counts support this clone. The V gene is TRBV7-3, the J gene TRBJ2-7; a weak D match, TRBD2 (6 bases). Per the germline V gene, CDR1 is SGHTA and CDR2 is FQGTGA. The CDR3 runs to 14 residues. The germline V and J ends were trimmed by 0 bases and 4 bases, with 10 bases remaining between them. CDR3 in amino acids: CASSLTGGGYEQYF. The CDR3 DNA sequence: TGTGCCAGCAGCTTAACCGGGGGAGGATACGAGCAGTACTTC.

The chain uses TRBV5-4 and TRBJ2-2, with 14 nucleotides matching TRBD2. The length of the CDR3 is 20 residues. V was clipped by 3 bases and J by 4 bases; unmatched bases: 14. Per germline, CDR1 SGHNT and CDR2 YYREEE (reference sequence). CDR3 protein: CASSSGYGTSGGRGTGELFF. DNA for the CDR3: TGTGCCAGCAGCTCCGGGTACGGGACTAGCGGGGGCCGGGGCACCGGGGAGCTGTTTTTT.

The chain has TRBV6-5 and TRBJ2-3; 7 bases map to TRBD1. From germline, CDR1 is MNHEY and CDR2 SVGAGI. The CDR3 covers 15 residues. The trim removed 6 bases at V and 1 base at J, leaving 7 bases unmatched. The CDR3 DNA reads as TGTGCCAGCAGCCGAGACAGGGTTGGCACAGATACGCAGTATTTT. It is translated as CASSRDRVGTDTQYF.

This clone was counted only a few times. The chain couples TRBV6-2 or TRBV6-3 to TRBJ2-1, with D possibly TRBD2 on 5 matching bases. CDR3 length: 15 residues. V gave up 4 bases and J gave up 4 bases, with 14 bases separating them. CDR1 MNHEY and CDR2 SVGEGT come from the germline V gene. The CDR3 sequence is CASSWAGPPYNEQFF. In DNA, the CDR3 is TGTGCCAGCAGTTGGGCGGGTCCTCCGTACAATGAGCAGTTCTTC.

V is TRBV10-3 and J is TRBJ1-2, with unresolved D. CDR3 length: 14 residues. Germline V gives CDR1 ENHRY, CDR2 SYGVKD. The V gene lost 4 bases and the J gene lost 6 bases, with 15 bases spanning the gap. CDR3 nucleotide sequence: TGTGCCATCAGTGGTGTGGAGTACGGAGATGGCTACACCTTC. This encodes CAISGVEYGDGYTF.

The chain carries TRBV6-5 and TRBJ2-1; TRBD1 aligns across 9 bases. V lost 7 bases, J lost 8 bases, and 6 bases stayed unmatched. Germline CDR1 and CDR2: MNHEY and SVGAGI. This CDR3 spans 13 amino acids. The CDR3, as DNA: TGTGCCAGCATGAGACAGGGGGAGCATGAGCAGTTCTTC. Its translation: CASMRQGEHEQFF.